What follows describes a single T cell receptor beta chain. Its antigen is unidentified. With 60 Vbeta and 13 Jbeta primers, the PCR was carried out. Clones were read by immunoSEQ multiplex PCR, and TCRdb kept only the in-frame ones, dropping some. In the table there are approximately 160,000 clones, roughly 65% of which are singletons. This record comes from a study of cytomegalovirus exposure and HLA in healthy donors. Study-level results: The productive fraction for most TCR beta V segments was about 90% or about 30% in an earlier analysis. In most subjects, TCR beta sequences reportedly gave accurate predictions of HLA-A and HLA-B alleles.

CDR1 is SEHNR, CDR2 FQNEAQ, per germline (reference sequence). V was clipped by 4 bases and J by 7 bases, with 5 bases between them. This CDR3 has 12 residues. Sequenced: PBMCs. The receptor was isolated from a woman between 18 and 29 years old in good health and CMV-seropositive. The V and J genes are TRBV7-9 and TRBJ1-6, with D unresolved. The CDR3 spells CASSSQNSPLHF. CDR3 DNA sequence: TGTGCCAGCAGCTCCCAGAATTCACCCCTCCACTTT.